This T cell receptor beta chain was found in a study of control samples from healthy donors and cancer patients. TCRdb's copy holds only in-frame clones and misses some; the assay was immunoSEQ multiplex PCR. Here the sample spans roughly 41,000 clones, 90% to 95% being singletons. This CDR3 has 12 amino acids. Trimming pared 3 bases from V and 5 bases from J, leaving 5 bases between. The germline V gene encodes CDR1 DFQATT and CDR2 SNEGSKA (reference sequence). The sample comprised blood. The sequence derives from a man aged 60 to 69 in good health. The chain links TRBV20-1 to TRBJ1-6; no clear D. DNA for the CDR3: TGCAGTGCTAGTTCAGATAATTCACCCCTCCACTTT. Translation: CSASSDNSPLHF.